This entry is about one TCR beta chain. As yet, its antigen is unknown. This sample is part of a study of memory CD4+ T cells and cytomegalovirus serostatus. Single viable CD3+CD4+CD8-CD45RO+ cells were sorted as the memory CD4+ T cells. CMV serostatus came from serum IgG against pp150, pp28, p38, p52. CD4+ T cells were isolated by positive magnetic selection. Repertoires were generated with immunoSEQ multiplex PCR, while TCRdb's copy carries only in-frame clones and drops some. The sample has 46,000 or so clones, around four fifths seen once. Whole-study results and caveats: The CMV-associated TCR signature appears largely within the CD4+ memory repertoire.

This CDR3 region has 16 residues. Trimming removed 6 bases from V and 3 bases from J, with 17 bases in between. The germline V gene has CDR1 MDHEN and CDR2 SYDVKM. The chain employs TRBV28 and TRBJ2-2; D may correspond to TRBD1 or TRBD2 (5 bases each). The specimen was memory CD4+ T cells from blood. The origin of this receptor is an adult in good health and CMV-seronegative. The CDR3 loop reads CASRQWDQGYTGELFF. DNA of the CDR3: TGTGCCAGCAGACAGTGGGACCAGGGTTACACCGGGGAGCTGTTTTTT.